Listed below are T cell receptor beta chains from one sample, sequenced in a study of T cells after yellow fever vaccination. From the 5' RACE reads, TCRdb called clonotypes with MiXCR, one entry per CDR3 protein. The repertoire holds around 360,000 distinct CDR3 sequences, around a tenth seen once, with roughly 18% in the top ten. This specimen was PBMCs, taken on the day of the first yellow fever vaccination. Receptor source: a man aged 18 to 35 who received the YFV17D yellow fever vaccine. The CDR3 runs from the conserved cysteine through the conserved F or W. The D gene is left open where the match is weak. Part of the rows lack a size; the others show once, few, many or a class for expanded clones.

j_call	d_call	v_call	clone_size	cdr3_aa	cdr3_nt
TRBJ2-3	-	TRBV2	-	CASSDEGGHADTQYF	TGTGCCAGCAGTGATGAGGGGGGGCATGCAGATACGCAGTATTTT
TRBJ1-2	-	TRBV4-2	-	CASSQDLWGAYGYTF	TGTGCCAGCAGCCAAGATCTCTGGGGTGCGTATGGCTACACCTTC
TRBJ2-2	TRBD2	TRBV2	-	CARGGASGGVNTGELFF	TGTGCCAGAGGTGGGGCTAGCGGGGGCGTTAACACCGGGGAGCTGTTTTTT
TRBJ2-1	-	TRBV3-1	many	CASSRSTVYNEQFF	TGTGCCAGCAGCCGATCGACGGTTTACAATGAGCAGTTCTTC
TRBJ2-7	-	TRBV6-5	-	CASSYGEAYEQYF	TGTGCCAGCAGTTACGGGGAGGCCTACGAGCAGTACTTC
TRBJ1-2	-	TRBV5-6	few	CASSRSGRAYGYTF	TGTGCCAGCAGCCGCTCGGGGCGCGCCTATGGCTACACCTTC
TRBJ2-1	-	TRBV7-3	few	CASSPPRGRQFF	TGTGCCAGCAGCCCACCCCGGGGTAGGCAGTTCTTC
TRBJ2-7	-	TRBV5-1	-	CASSAYRDEQYF	TGCGCCAGCAGCGCTTACAGGGACGAGCAGTACTTC
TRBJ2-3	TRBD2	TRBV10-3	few	CAISERGSGLWAVTQYF	TGTGCCATCAGTGAGAGGGGTAGCGGGCTATGGGCGGTAACGCAGTATTTT
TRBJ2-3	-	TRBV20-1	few	CSARAGGSTDTQYF	TGCAGTGCTAGAGCGGGGGGCTCGACAGATACGCAGTATTTT
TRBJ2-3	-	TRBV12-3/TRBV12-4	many	CASSLDLQGSTDTQYF	TGTGCCAGCAGTTTGGATTTACAGGGTAGCACAGATACGCAGTATTTT
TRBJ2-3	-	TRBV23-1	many	CASSGTAITDTQYF	TGCGCCAGCAGTGGTACAGCTATCACAGATACGCAGTATTTT
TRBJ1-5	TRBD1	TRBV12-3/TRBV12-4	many	CASSLTGEGQPQHF	TGTGCCAGCAGTCTAACAGGGGAAGGGCAGCCCCAGCATTTT
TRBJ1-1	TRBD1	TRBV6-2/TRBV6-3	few	CASRDRAPGTEAFF	TGTGCCAGCAGGGACAGGGCCCCGGGCACTGAAGCTTTCTTT
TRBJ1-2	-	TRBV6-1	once	CASKSDRGEIRYGYTF	TGTGCCAGCAAGTCAGATCGGGGGGAAATCCGCTATGGCTACACCTTC
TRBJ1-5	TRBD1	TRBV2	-	CASTPGTGFRQPQHF	TGTGCCAGCACCCCCGGGACAGGGTTCCGGCAGCCCCAGCATTTT
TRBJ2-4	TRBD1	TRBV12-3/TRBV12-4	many	CASSLPQGANIQYF	TGTGCCAGCAGTCTGCCACAGGGGGCTAACATTCAGTACTTC
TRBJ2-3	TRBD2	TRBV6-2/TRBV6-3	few	CASTFLASGRDTQYF	TGTGCCAGCACCTTCCTAGCTAGCGGGCGGGATACGCAGTATTTT
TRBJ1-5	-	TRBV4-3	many	CASSQDSRGGQPQHF	TGCGCCAGCAGCCAAGACAGCAGGGGAGGCCAGCCCCAGCATTTT
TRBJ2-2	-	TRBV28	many	CASSLTDWNTGELFF	TGTGCCAGCAGTTTGACCGACTGGAACACCGGGGAGCTGTTTTTT
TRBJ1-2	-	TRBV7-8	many	CASSLRTVNNYGYTF	TGTGCCAGCAGCCTCCGGACAGTAAATAACTATGGCTACACCTTC
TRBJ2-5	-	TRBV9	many	CASSVNPRTETQYF	TGTGCCAGCAGCGTAAATCCTAGGACCGAGACCCAGTACTTC
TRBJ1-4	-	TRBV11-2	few	CASSLDPVYNEKLFF	TGTGCCAGCAGCTTAGACCCGGTGTATAATGAAAAACTGTTTTTT
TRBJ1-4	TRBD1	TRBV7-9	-	CASSSPPGQGAEKLFF	TGTGCCAGCAGCTCCCCCCCGGGACAGGGGGCCGAAAAACTGTTTTTT
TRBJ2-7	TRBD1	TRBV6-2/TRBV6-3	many	CASSYSTGGYEQYF	TGTGCCAGCAGTTACTCGACAGGGGGCTACGAGCAGTACTTC
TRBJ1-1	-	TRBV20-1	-	CSASPGAKAFF	TGCAGTGCTAGCCCGGGGGCGAAAGCTTTCTTT
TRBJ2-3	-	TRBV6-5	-	CASSSQRGRGATDTQYF	TGTGCCAGCAGTTCCCAAAGGGGTCGCGGGGCCACAGATACGCAGTATTTT
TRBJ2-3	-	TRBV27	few	CASRRGTPLWADTQYF	-
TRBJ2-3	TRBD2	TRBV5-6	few	CASSNGLAGNRDTQYF	TGTGCCAGCAGCAACGGACTAGCGGGGAATAGGGATACGCAGTATTTT
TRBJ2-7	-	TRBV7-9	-	CASRSTDADEQYF	TGTGCCAGCAGGTCGACTGATGCGGACGAGCAGTACTTC
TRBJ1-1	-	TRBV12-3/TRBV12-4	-	CASSSQPTYTEAFF	TGTGCCAGCAGCAGTCAACCCACGTACACTGAAGCTTTCTTT
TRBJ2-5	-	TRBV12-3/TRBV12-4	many	CASSTFGETQYF	TGTGCCAGCAGTACCTTCGGAGAGACCCAGTACTTC
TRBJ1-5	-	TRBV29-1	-	CSVGAAGQPQHF	TGCAGCGTGGGGGCAGCAGGGCAGCCCCAGCATTTT
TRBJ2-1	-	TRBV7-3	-	CASSWGRQVHNEQFF	TGTGCCAGCAGCTGGGGAAGACAGGTTCACAATGAGCAGTTCTTC
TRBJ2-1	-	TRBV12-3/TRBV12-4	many	CATSSIHLNEQFF	TGTGCCACCAGCAGTATCCACCTAAATGAGCAGTTCTTC
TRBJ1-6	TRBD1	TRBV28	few	CASRSLVGTGMAPLHF	TGTGCCAGCAGATCTCTTGTCGGGACAGGGATGGCACCCCTCCACTTT
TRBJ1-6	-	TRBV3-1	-	CASSQGRWADSPLHF	TGTGCCAGCAGCCAAGGTCGGTGGGCCGATTCACCCCTCCACTTT
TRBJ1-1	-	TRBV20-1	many	CSARVQGEAFF	TGCAGTGCTAGAGTCCAGGGTGAAGCTTTCTTT
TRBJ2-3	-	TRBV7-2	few	CASSQGTSRYTQYF	TGTGCCAGCAGCCAAGGGACCAGCCGATATACGCAGTATTTT
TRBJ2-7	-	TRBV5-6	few	CASSFQGPYEQYF	TGTGCCAGCAGCTTTCAGGGACCCTACGAGCAGTACTTC
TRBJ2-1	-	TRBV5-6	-	CASSYDGQTYNEQFF	TGTGCCAGCAGCTATGATGGACAGACCTACAATGAGCAGTTCTTC
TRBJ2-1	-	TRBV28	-	CASSSRDLGQFF	TGTGCCAGCAGTTCCCGGGACCTCGGGCAGTTCTTC
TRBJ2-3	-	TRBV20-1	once	CSASTNTDTQYF	TGCAGTGCTAGTACTAACACAGATACGCAGTATTTT
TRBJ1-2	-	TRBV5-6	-	CASSSWNNYGYTF	TGTGCCAGCAGCTCTTGGAATAACTATGGCTACACCTTC
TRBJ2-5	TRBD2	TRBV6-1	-	CASSDFPGTSGGAQREETQYF	TGTGCCAGCAGTGATTTCCCGGGGACTAGCGGGGGGGCCCAGCGAGAAGAGACCCAGTACTTC
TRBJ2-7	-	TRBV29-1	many	CSVLLLGGPSEQYF	TGCAGCGTCCTTTTGCTGGGGGGCCCCTCTGAGCAGTACTTC
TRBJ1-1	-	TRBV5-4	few	CASSLTGTRAFF	TGTGCCAGCAGCTTGACCGGGACAAGAGCTTTCTTT
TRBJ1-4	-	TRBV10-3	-	CAISWDGGKLFF	TGTGCCATCAGCTGGGACGGCGGGAAACTGTTTTTT
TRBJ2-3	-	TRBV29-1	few	CSVDGGFTDTQYF	TGCAGCGTTGATGGAGGTTTCACAGATACGCAGTATTTT
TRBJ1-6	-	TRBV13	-	CASREGSYSPLHF	TGTGCCAGCCGGGAGGGTAGCTATTCACCCCTCCACTTT
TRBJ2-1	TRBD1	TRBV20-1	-	CSARDRSYNEQFF	TGCAGTGCTCGGGACAGGAGCTACAATGAGCAGTTCTTC
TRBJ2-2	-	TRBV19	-	CASSILQEGHTGELFF	TGTGCCAGTAGTATACTGCAGGAGGGTCACACCGGGGAGCTGTTTTTT
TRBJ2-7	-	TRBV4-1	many	CASSQGDGSYEQYF	TGCGCCAGCAGCCAAGGGGACGGCTCCTACGAGCAGTACTTC